This TCR beta chain emerged from a study of T cell responses to AZD1222 COVID-19 vaccine. Study background: Investigators merged groups given second doses at roughly 4 or roughly 12 weeks. Study-wide points: Spike-specific TCR breadth and depth grew following two AZD1222 doses. At baseline, just a handful of AZD1222 recipients tested seropositive. Regions 160-218 and 743-854 held dominance among vaccine-associated CD4 TCRs, which spanned spike.

About this clone itself: The antigen remains unidentified.

The ends were cut back, 2 bases at V and 4 bases at J, with 2 bases in the middle. Germline V lookup: CDR1 MNHEY, CDR2 SVGAGI. The CDR3 totals 11 residues. Clones were sequenced by immunoSEQ multiplex PCR, and TCRdb holds only the in-frame ones, with some missing. The sample includes tens of thousands of clones, about three quarters of them seen just once. The clonotype was recovered from an adult in good health. Sequencing used peripheral blood, obtained on day 0 of AZD1222 vaccination. The chain has TRBV6-5 and TRBJ1-1, with unresolved D. In nucleotides, the CDR3 is TGTGCCAGCAGTTACGGCACTGAAGCTTTCTTT. It is translated as CASSYGTEAFF.